These 11 T cell receptor beta chains originate from one sample sequenced in a study of long-term antiretroviral therapy in people with HIV. At the survey level, the v3.0 immunoSEQ assay was run. Method: immunoSEQ multiplex PCR; TCRdb's copy keeps in-frame clones and lacks some. The table lists under 30,000 clones, over 75% of them singletons, with around 8.2% in the top ten. The starting material was unsorted PBMCs, obtained 3 years after starting antiretroviral therapy. Receptors originate from a man aged 35 to 55 with HIV.

J is TRBJ1-5 and V is TRBV28, with D perhaps TRBD1 (5 bases). V shed 3 bases and J shed 4 bases, with 13 bases lying between them. This CDR3 region has 15 residues. Per the germline V gene, CDR1 is MDHEN and CDR2 is SYDVKM. CDR3 sequence (DNA): TGTGCCAGCAGTTTCTCCGGGGGAAGGAATCAGCCCCAGCATTTT. It translates to CASSFSGGRNQPQHF.

This rearrangement joins TRBV7-7 to TRBJ2-2; D is unresolved. The CDR3 is made up of 14 amino acids. Trimming removed 1 base at V and 2 bases at J, with 5 bases between. Germline assignment: CDR1 SSHAT and CDR2 FNYEAQ (reference sequence). CDR3 coding DNA: TGTGCCAGCAGCTTAGACAAAAACACCGGGGAGCTGTTTTTT. Amino acids: CASSLDKNTGELFF. Variable domain in full (rest from reference TRBV7-7 and TRBJ2-2): GAGVSQSPRYKVTKRGQDVTLRCDPISSHATLYWYQQALGQGPEFLTYFNYEAQPDKSGLPSDRFSAERPEGSISTLTIQRTEQRDSAMYRCASSLDKNTGELFFGEGSRLTVL.

The V and J genes are TRBV6-6 and TRBJ2-3; no clear D. V dropped 6 bases and J dropped 3 bases, with 7 bases sitting between them. CDR3 size: 12 residues. Germline V gene data show CDR1 as MNHNY and CDR2 as SVGAGI (reference sequence). The DNA of the CDR3 is TGTGCCAGCAGGGCAAGTACAGATACGCAGTATTTT. Amino acid sequence: CASRASTDTQYF.

This chain joins TRBV6-5 and TRBJ1-2; tentatively, D is TRBD1 (5 bases). Germline V gene sequence: CDR1 MNHEY, CDR2 SVGAGI. Between the trimmed V and J ends, which lost 6 bases and 4 bases, there was a span of 12 bases. The CDR3 sequence is 13 residues long. The CDR3 coding sequence is TGTGCCAGCAGCCTGGGGGACGCCTATGGCTACACCTTC. Translating it yields CASSLGDAYGYTF.

The chain carries TRBV19 and TRBJ1-1; TRBD1 matches 9 bases. V shed 6 bases, J shed 4 bases, and the junction held 9 bases outside the gene matches. The CDR3 extends over 15 amino acids. Germline CDR1 reads LNHDA; CDR2 reads SQIVND (reference sequence). The CDR3 loop is CASSDGTGYLTEAFF. As DNA, the CDR3 is TGTGCCAGTAGCGACGGGACAGGGTATCTCACTGAAGCTTTCTTT.

The chain links TRBV12-5 to TRBJ1-3, with D possibly matching TRBD1 (6 bases). Germline loops: CDR1 LGHNT, CDR2 FRNRAP. Trimming removed 6 bases at V and 0 bases at J, with 15 bases between. The CDR3 consists of 16 residues. CDR3 in DNA: TGTGCTAGTGGCCCCACGGGACATAGCTCTGGAAACACCATATATTTT. This encodes CASGPTGHSSGNTIYF.

J is TRBJ2-1 and V is TRBV11-1; tentatively, D is TRBD1 (6 bases). The CDR3 is 13 residues long. CDR1 and CDR2 (germline): SGHAT, FQDESV (reference sequence). The V and J ends lost 5 bases and 10 bases respectively, with 15 bases between them. This CDR3 is CASSPGHQQEQFF. CDR3 nucleotides: TGTGCCAGCAGCCCGGGACATCAACAAGAGCAGTTCTTC.

The chain's CDR3 is CASSDRGIAKNIQYF. The CDR3 nucleotides are TGTGCCAGCAGCGACAGGGGAATAGCCAAAAACATTCAGTACTTC. The genes are TRBV5-8 and TRBJ2-4, with TRBD1 matching 8 bases. CDR1 and CDR2 from the germline V gene are SGHTS and YDEGEE. V gave up 4 bases and J gave up 0 bases; unmatched junction bases: 3. This CDR3 spans 15 amino acids.

The V and J genes are TRBV6-1 and TRBJ2-3; D unclear. Per germline, CDR1 MNHNS and CDR2 SASEGT. V gave up 3 bases and J gave up 2 bases, with 6 bases separating them. This CDR3 has 13 residues. This CDR3 is CASSDTDTDTQYF. CDR3 DNA sequence: TGTGCCAGCAGTGACACTGACACAGATACGCAGTATTTT.

This chain joins TRBV6-5 and TRBJ2-7, with a possible D match to TRBD1 (6 bases). The V end lost 1 base, the J end lost 6 bases, and 16 bases lay between the germline ends. The CDR3 runs to 15 residues. Per germline, CDR1 MNHEY and CDR2 SVGAGI. The CDR3 protein is CASSYFPDSQGEQYF. DNA of the CDR3: TGTGCCAGCAGTTACTTCCCGGACAGTCAAGGCGAGCAGTACTTC.

The chain has TRBV9 and TRBJ2-7, with a tentative D call TRBD2 (6 bases). CDR3 length: 12 residues. The ends were cut back, 3 bases at V and 10 bases at J, with 14 bases in the middle. Per germline, CDR1 SGDLS and CDR2 YYNGEE. In DNA, the CDR3 is TGTGCCAGCAGCGCCGCGGGGCACCCTCAGTACTTC. It codes for CASSAAGHPQYF.